This record concerns one T cell receptor (beta chain) sequence. Its target is not known. These data originate in a study of shared clonotypes between healthy human individuals. In the original workflow: Filtering differed, since immunoSEQ gave only junction sequences and no quality scores. Profiled with immunoSEQ multiplex PCR; TCRdb holds only in-frame clones, not every one. The D gene and trimming were derived from the DNA, and the V and J assignments and clone size from that table. The repertoire holds hundreds of thousands of clones, with 95% to 97% as singletons. CD8 cells classed as naive were CD45RO-negative and positively selected for CCR7, excluding terminally differentiated effector memory CD45RA+ cells. Germline assignment: CDR1 SGHTS and CDR2 YDEGEE. V was clipped by 4 bases and J by 6 bases; unmatched bases: 4. There are 12 residues in the CDR3. Regarding the study as a whole: Sequencing of the sorted subsets was shown by rarefaction to be incomplete despite large depth. Generally, estimated richness proved larger in naive subsets than it did in memory subsets.

The receptor was isolated from a woman aged 25-40 years in good health. Sequences were obtained from naive CD8+ T cells sorted from blood. This chain uses TRBV5-8 with TRBJ2-7, with 7 bases that match TRBD1. The CDR3 loop reads CASSPTGPEQYF. The CDR3, as DNA: TGTGCCAGCAGCCCGACAGGGCCCGAGCAGTACTTC.